The clone carrying this T cell receptor beta chain was seen more than once but under ten times. The antigen remains unidentified. The sample originates from a study of T cell repertoires in cytomegalovirus infection. Study results and caveats: What dominated the ex vivo response were HLA-C-restricted CMV-specific TCR beta clonotypes. The cumulative frequency of public TCR beta families identified carriers of CMV plus the relevant HLA.

One entry per CDR3 protein results from TCRdb running MiXCR on the reads. In the table there are a few hundred thousand distinct CDR3 sequences, 40% of which are singletons. The source is a human donor in good health (CMV status not recorded). Some clones in this sample may be carry-over from other donors' samples. This specimen was cultured PBMCs, taken from culture after CMV antigen stimulation.

CDR3 bases: TGTGCCAGCCGGACAGGGGGTTCCTACGAGCAGTACTTC. Its protein is CASRTGGSYEQYF. This chain joins TRBV6-1 and TRBJ2-7; 10 nucleotides align to TRBD1. Germline V gene sequence: CDR1 MNHNS, CDR2 SASEGT. V was clipped by 8 bases and J by 1 base; unmatched bases: 2. The CDR3 has 13 amino acids.